The next 30 T cell receptor beta chains were all read from a single sample in a study of cytomegalovirus exposure and HLA in healthy donors. The PCR used 60 Vbeta and 13 Jbeta primers. TCRdb keeps only in-frame clones here, not all; method: immunoSEQ multiplex PCR. This sample's table has approximately 72,000 clones. Material for sequencing was PBMCs. Source of these receptors: a woman aged 40 to 55 in good health and CMV-seropositive.

This chain joins TRBV6-5 and TRBJ1-4; 8 bases fit TRBD1. The CDR3 sequence is 13 residues long. The junction had 4 bases not matched to a gene; V was cut back by 6 bases and J by 7 bases. The germline CDR1 and CDR2 sequences are MNHEY and SVGAGI. Here the CDR3 reads CASSLDRGEKLFF. In DNA, the CDR3 is TGTGCCAGCAGCCTTGACAGGGGTGAAAAACTGTTTTTT.

The rearrangement uses TRBV5-1 and TRBJ2-5; 7 bases map to TRBD1. Unmatched junction bases numbered 11, after V lost 9 bases and J lost 6 bases. The CDR3 contains 13 residues. Germline-derived CDR1 and CDR2 are SGHRS and YFSETQ. CDR3 region: CATGQAPEKTQYF. CDR3 nucleotides: TGCGCCACCGGACAGGCCCCAGAGAAGACCCAGTACTTC.

J is TRBJ2-3 and V is TRBV5-1, with 7 nucleotides matching TRBD2. The CDR3 consists of 15 residues. V trimming: 3 bases; J trimming: 2 bases; junction bases outside the gene matches: 6. Germline CDR1 SGHRS, CDR2 YFSETQ. The DNA for the CDR3 is TGCGCCAGCAGCTCGGGACTACAACCCACAGATACGCAGTATTTT. Protein: CASSSGLQPTDTQYF. The full variable domain, in which reference TRBV5-1 and TRBJ2-3 provide the parts outside the CDR3, is KAGVTQTPRYLIKTRGQQVTLSCSPISGHRSVSWYQQTPGQGLQFLFEYFSETQRNKGNFPGRFSGRQFSNSRSEMNVSTLELGDSALYLCASSSGLQPTDTQYFGPGTRLTVL.

The genes are TRBV7-2 and TRBJ2-1; the D gene is possibly TRBD2 (6 bases). Germline V gene data show CDR1 as SGHTA and CDR2 as FQGNSA. The CDR3 totals 15 residues. With 5 bases removed from V and 7 bases from J, the gap between germline ends came to 18 bases. CDR3 in amino acids: CASSPLGSGGNEQFF. The CDR3 DNA reads as TGTGCCAGCAGCCCCCTAGGAAGCGGAGGGAATGAGCAGTTCTTC.

The chain has TRBV6-1 and TRBJ2-2; weak D call: TRBD2 (6 bases). V was shortened by 8 bases and J by 7 bases, with 14 bases between the two germline ends. CDR1 MNHNS and CDR2 SASEGT come from the germline V gene. The CDR3 sequence is 13 residues long. CDR3 protein: CASLEGLLGELFF. In DNA form, the CDR3 reads TGTGCCAGCCTCGAGGGACTGCTCGGGGAGCTGTTTTTT.

V is TRBV6-5 and J is TRBJ2-7, with D tentatively TRBD2 (5 bases). The V gene's germline CDR1 is MNHEY and CDR2 SVGAGI. V gave up 0 bases and J gave up 2 bases, with 14 bases separating them. The CDR3 loop spans 16 amino acids. CDR3 protein: CASSYSPGSTAYEQYF. The CDR3 nucleotides read TGTGCCAGCAGTTACTCGCCGGGGAGCACGGCCTACGAGCAGTACTTC.

The rearrangement joins TRBV5-1 to TRBJ2-1, with TRBD2 as a possible D gene (5 bases). The CDR3 totals 17 residues. Germline CDR1 and CDR2: SGHRS and YFSETQ. Between the trimmed V and J ends, which lost 0 bases and 0 bases, there was a span of 13 bases. CDR3 in amino acids: CASSLGLAQTSYNEQFF. CDR3 bases: TGCGCCAGCAGCTTGGGTCTAGCACAGACCTCCTACAATGAGCAGTTCTTC.

The chain carries TRBV14 and TRBJ2-1; 8 bases map to TRBD2. The CDR3 spans 17 residues. CDR1 SGHDN and CDR2 FVKESK come from the germline V gene. The V and J ends lost 4 bases and 8 bases, in that order; junction bases with no gene match: 16. The DNA for the CDR3 is TGTGCCAGCAGCCCCAACCCGACTAGCGATTGGGGTTATGAGCAGTTCTTC. Its protein product is CASSPNPTSDWGYEQFF.

This chain connects TRBV11-2 to TRBJ2-5; 8 bases match TRBD2. J gave up 1 base and V 8 bases, and 6 bases lay outside the gene matches. This CDR3 has 14 residues. Germline V gene lookup returns CDR1 SGHAT and CDR2 FQNNGV. The CDR3 loop is CASRPAGGQETQYF. For the CDR3, the DNA is TGTGCCAGCCGTCCTGCGGGGGGCCAAGAGACCCAGTACTTC.

The chain recombines TRBV5-8 with TRBJ2-7; perhaps TRBD2 as D (5 bases). Germline CDR1 SGHTS, CDR2 YDEGEE. The CDR3 spans 16 residues. Trimming cost V 2 bases and J 7 bases, with 22 bases left between them. Written as DNA, the CDR3 is TGTGCCAGCAGCTTCCCAGGTATGAGCCCCCCGGGGGAGCAGTACTTC. It is translated as CASSFPGMSPPGEQYF. Full variable domain (missing parts from reference TRBV5-8 and TRBJ2-7): EAGVTQSPTHLIKTRGQQATLRCSPISGHTSVYWYQQALGLGLQFLLWYDEGEERNRGNFPPRFSGRQFPNYSSELNVNALELEDSALYLCASSFPGMSPPGEQYFGPGTRLTVT.

The V and J genes are TRBV5-4 and TRBJ1-2, with TRBD1 identical over 8 bases. This CDR3 has 14 residues. V shed 0 bases and J 7 bases; nucleotides not matched to a gene: 5. The germline CDR1 and CDR2 sequences are SGHNT and YYREEE (reference sequence). CDR3 sequence (DNA): TGTGCCAGCAGCTTGGGACAGGGGTTGGGTGGCTACACCTTC. Translation gives CASSLGQGLGGYTF. Supplemented by reference TRBV5-4 and TRBJ1-2, the full variable domain reads ETGVTQSPTHLIKTRGQQVTLRCSSQSGHNTVSWYQQALGQGPQFIFQYYREEENGRGNFPPRFSGLQFPNYSSELNVNALELDDSALYLCASSLGQGLGGYTFGSGTRLTVV.

The chain carries TRBV5-1 and TRBJ2-2; 8 bases agree with TRBD2. CDR3 length equals 16 residues. CDR1 and CDR2 from the germline V gene are SGHRS and YFSETQ. The V and J ends lost 4 bases and 8 bases, in that order; junction bases with no gene match: 13. CDR3 region: CASSRKRELVTGELFF. In DNA form, the CDR3 reads TGCGCCAGCAGCCGGAAGCGGGAGCTAGTAACTGGGGAGCTGTTTTTT.

The rearrangement uses TRBV5-1 and TRBJ2-2; 9 nucleotides agree with TRBD1. The germline gives CDR1 SGHRS, CDR2 YFSETQ. Unmatched junction bases numbered 7, after V lost 3 bases and J lost 1 base. CDR3 length: 17 amino acids. Here the CDR3 DNA reads TGCGCCAGCAGCTGGGGGACAGGGATGGGGAACACCGGGGAGCTGTTTTTT. Its translation is CASSWGTGMGNTGELFF.

The chain links TRBV7-3 to TRBJ2-3, with a weak D call TRBD2 (5 bases). Trimming took off 4 bases at V and 4 bases at J, with 9 bases between the two ends. Per germline, CDR1 SGHTA and CDR2 FQGTGA. This CDR3 contains 13 residues. This CDR3 is CASSSGNADTQYF. The CDR3 nucleotides read TGTGCCAGCAGCTCCGGGAACGCAGATACGCAGTATTTT.

The chain employs TRBV5-3 and TRBJ2-3, with D perhaps TRBD1 (5 bases). TRBV5-3 is placed among ORFs of uncertain function. V lost 0 bases and J 10 bases, leaving 12 bases between the germline ends. The CDR3 totals 13 residues. The CDR3 reads CARSLAGSNAQYF. The CDR3, as DNA: TGTGCCAGAAGCTTGGCAGGGTCTAACGCGCAGTATTTT.

The rearrangement uses TRBV7-2 and TRBJ2-1, with TRBD2 identical over 10 bases. Germline-derived CDR1 and CDR2 are SGHTA and FQGNSA. The CDR3 length is 15 residues. Trimming at V came to 2 bases and at J to 7 bases, leaving 5 bases not matched to a gene. The chain's CDR3 is CASSLSGGAWNEQFF. CDR3 bases: TGTGCCAGCAGCTTAAGCGGGGGGGCCTGGAATGAGCAGTTCTTC.

The V call is TRBV4-3, the J call TRBJ1-2; D remains unclear. Germline loops: CDR1 LGHNA, CDR2 YSLEER. The length of the CDR3 is 15 residues. The germline V and J ends were trimmed by 4 bases and 1 base, with 13 bases remaining between them. The CDR3 bases are TGCGCCAGCAGCCCAAACCTCAGGAATAACTATGGCTACACCTTC. The encoded protein is CASSPNLRNNYGYTF.

The V gene is TRBV9, the J gene TRBJ2-2; 8 bases are a match to TRBD2. The germline V gene encodes CDR1 SGDLS and CDR2 YYNGEE. The CDR3 length is 17 residues. The V segment lost 5 bases and the J segment 0 bases; nucleotides outside the gene matches: 9. For the CDR3, the DNA is TGTGCCAGCAGACTCGGGGGGGCCACTTCGAACACCGGGGAGCTGTTTTTT. Translation: CASRLGGATSNTGELFF. Complete variable domain (other parts from reference TRBV9 and TRBJ2-2): DSGVTQTPKHLITATGQRVTLRCSPRSGDLSVYWYQQSLDQGLQFLIQYYNGEERAKGNILERFSAQQFPDLHSELNLSSLELGDSALYFCASRLGGATSNTGELFFGEGSRLTVL.

The CDR3 DNA is TGTGCCAGCAGCTCTCTAGCGGGAGCAACCGGGGAGCTGTTTTTT. Residues: CASSSLAGATGELFF. The chain joins TRBV7-2 to TRBJ2-2, with 10 bases identical to TRBD2. The CDR3 extends over 15 amino acids. Germline-derived CDR1 and CDR2 are SGHTA and FQGNSA. V lost 4 bases to trimming and J lost 5 bases; unmatched junction nucleotides: 4.

J is TRBJ1-2 and V is TRBV6-1; TRBD1 agrees at 7 bases. The V and J ends lost 7 bases and 4 bases, in that order; junction bases with no gene match: 6. CDR1 and CDR2 (germline): MNHNS, SASEGT. CDR3 length: 13 residues. CDR3 in DNA: TGTGCCAGCACGAGACAGGGTACCTATGGCTACACCTTC. Residues: CASTRQGTYGYTF.

This rearrangement joins TRBV11-2 to TRBJ2-7; TRBD1 is a possible D gene (6 bases). CDR1 and CDR2 from the germline V gene are SGHAT and FQNNGV. V was shortened by 10 bases and J by 4 bases, with 23 bases between the two germline ends. The CDR3 spans 15 residues. Here the CDR3 DNA reads TGTGCCATCCAACAAACAGCAGGGGCTGTATACGAGCAGTACTTC. Translated: CAIQQTAGAVYEQYF.

Comment on this clone: The identical CDR3 is also encoded by other nucleotide sequences in the sample. This chain uses TRBV7-9 with TRBJ1-1; D possibly corresponds to TRBD1 (5 bases). From germline, CDR1 is SEHNR and CDR2 FQNEAQ (reference sequence). The CDR3 is 15 residues long. The ends were cut back, 1 base at V and 3 bases at J, with 12 bases in the middle. For the CDR3, the DNA is TGTGCCAGCAGCTTAGTGGGCAGGACACACACTGAAGCTTTCTTT. This translates into CASSLVGRTHTEAFF.

The chain carries TRBV5-1 and TRBJ1-5; maybe TRBD1 (6 bases). The CDR3 has 14 amino acids. Germline V CDR1 and CDR2: SGHRS, YFSETQ. Trimming removed 7 bases from V and 6 bases from J, with 17 bases in between. CDR3 region: CASSREGGLQPQHF. The DNA for the CDR3 is TGCGCCAGCTCAAGAGAGGGGGGGCTTCAGCCCCAGCATTTT. The full variable domain, its missing parts supplied by reference TRBV5-1 and TRBJ1-5, is KAGVTQTPRYLIKTRGQQVTLSCSPISGHRSVSWYQQTPGQGLQFLFEYFSETQRNKGNFPGRFSGRQFSNSRSEMNVSTLELGDSALYLCASSREGGLQPQHFGDGTRLSIL.

The V gene is TRBV5-1, the J gene TRBJ1-2, with TRBD1 identical over 7 bases. Germline CDR1 and CDR2: SGHRS and YFSETQ. Trimming cost V 4 bases and J 5 bases; bases outside gene matches: 2. This CDR3 has 12 residues. CDR3 bases: TGCGCCAGCAGCGGACAGGTGTATGGCTACACCTTC. This encodes CASSGQVYGYTF.

CDR3 DNA: TGTGCCTGGAGGGGGGACAGCGGCCTAGGGGAGCTGTTTTTT. Translated, it gives CAWRGDSGLGELFF. This rearrangement joins TRBV30 to TRBJ2-2; 7 bases line up with TRBD1. CDR1 is GTSNPN, CDR2 SVGIG, per germline (reference sequence). CDR3 length: 14 amino acids. V lost 3 bases to trimming and J lost 8 bases; unmatched junction nucleotides: 9. Using reference TRBV30 and TRBJ2-2 for the parts outside the CDR3, the full variable domain is SQTIHQWPATLVQPVGSPLSLECTVEGTSNPNLYWYRQAAGRGLQLLFYSVGIGQISSEVPQNLSASRPQDRQFILSSKKLLLSDSGFYLCAWRGDSGLGELFFGEGSRLTVL.

The chain uses TRBV27 and TRBJ2-1; a weak D match, TRBD2 (6 bases). CDR1 MNHEY and CDR2 SMNVEV come from the germline V gene (reference sequence). The germline V and J ends were trimmed by 2 bases and 8 bases, with 16 bases remaining between them. This CDR3 spans 15 amino acids. Here the CDR3 reads CASSLTSPPLDEQFF. For the CDR3, the DNA is TGTGCCAGCAGTTTAACTAGCCCCCCCCTAGATGAGCAGTTCTTC.

The V gene is TRBV28, the J gene TRBJ1-1; 8 bases fit TRBD1. With 4 bases clipped from V and 6 bases from J, the junction kept 7 bases outside the gene matches. Germline lookup yields CDR1 MDHEN and CDR2 SYDVKM. The CDR3 runs to 14 residues. The CDR3 DNA follows: TGTGCCAGCAGTTCCACAGGACAGGGCCCTGAAGCTTTCTTT. Amino acids: CASSSTGQGPEAFF.

The rearrangement links TRBV25-1 to TRBJ2-7; TRBD1 matches 9 bases. The CDR3 has 15 residues. With V trimmed by 8 bases and J by 4 bases, 12 bases remained unmatched. Germline values: CDR1 MGHDK, CDR2 SYGVNS. CDR3: CASGNTGTGFYEQYF. CDR3 DNA sequence: TGTGCCAGCGGAAATACCGGGACAGGGTTTTACGAGCAGTACTTC.

The genes are TRBV7-2 and TRBJ1-5, with D perhaps TRBD1 (6 bases). The CDR3 extends over 17 amino acids. Trimming shortened V by 2 bases and J by 2 bases, and 16 bases separated the two germline ends. The V gene's germline CDR1 is SGHTA and CDR2 FQGNSA. The CDR3 region has the DNA TGTGCCAGCAGCTTATGGGGGGGGCAGGTTGGCAATCAGCCCCAGCATTTT. Its protein is CASSLWGGQVGNQPQHF.

J is TRBJ2-7 and V is TRBV6-5, with TRBD2 identical over 8 bases. CDR3 length: 16 amino acids. Germline CDR1 is MNHEY and CDR2 is SVGAGI. The trim removed 2 bases at V and 2 bases at J, leaving 8 bases unmatched. The CDR3 DNA reads TGTGCCAGCAGTTACCCCCCAGGGCGGGGGGCCTACGAGCAGTACTTC. This translates into CASSYPPGRGAYEQYF.